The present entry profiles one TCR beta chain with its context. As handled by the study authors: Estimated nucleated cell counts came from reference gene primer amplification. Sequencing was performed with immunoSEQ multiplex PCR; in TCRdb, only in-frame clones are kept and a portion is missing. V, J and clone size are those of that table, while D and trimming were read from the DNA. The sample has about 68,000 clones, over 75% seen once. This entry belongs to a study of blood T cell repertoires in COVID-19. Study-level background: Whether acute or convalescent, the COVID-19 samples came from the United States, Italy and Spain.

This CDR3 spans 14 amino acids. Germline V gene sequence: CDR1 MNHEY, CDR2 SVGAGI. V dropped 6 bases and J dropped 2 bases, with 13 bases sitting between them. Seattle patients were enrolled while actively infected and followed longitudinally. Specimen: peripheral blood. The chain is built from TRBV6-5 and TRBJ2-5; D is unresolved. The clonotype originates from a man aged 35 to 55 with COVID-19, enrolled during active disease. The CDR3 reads CASSRRVGQETQYF. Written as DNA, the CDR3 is TGTGCCAGCAGCCGCCGGGTCGGGCAAGAGACCCAGTACTTC.